In its sample, the clone carrying this T cell receptor beta chain was seen a few times. The length of the CDR3 is 13 residues. Germline V gene lookup returns CDR1 DFQATT and CDR2 SNEGSKA (reference sequence). V lost 2 bases and J lost 3; bases outside the gene matches: 4. TCRdb analysed the RT-PCR reads with MiXCR anew, one entry per CDR3 protein. The sample holds hundreds of thousands of distinct CDR3 sequences, 11% to 15% seen once. The chain has TRBV20-1 and TRBJ2-7; 7 positions match TRBD1. The TCR comes from a female donor in good health, serving as a healthy control. The sequencing input was memory CD4+ T cells from blood. The CDR3 region has the DNA TGCAGTGCTAGACCAAGACAGGGCTACGAGCAGTACTTC. Protein: CSARPRQGYEQYF.